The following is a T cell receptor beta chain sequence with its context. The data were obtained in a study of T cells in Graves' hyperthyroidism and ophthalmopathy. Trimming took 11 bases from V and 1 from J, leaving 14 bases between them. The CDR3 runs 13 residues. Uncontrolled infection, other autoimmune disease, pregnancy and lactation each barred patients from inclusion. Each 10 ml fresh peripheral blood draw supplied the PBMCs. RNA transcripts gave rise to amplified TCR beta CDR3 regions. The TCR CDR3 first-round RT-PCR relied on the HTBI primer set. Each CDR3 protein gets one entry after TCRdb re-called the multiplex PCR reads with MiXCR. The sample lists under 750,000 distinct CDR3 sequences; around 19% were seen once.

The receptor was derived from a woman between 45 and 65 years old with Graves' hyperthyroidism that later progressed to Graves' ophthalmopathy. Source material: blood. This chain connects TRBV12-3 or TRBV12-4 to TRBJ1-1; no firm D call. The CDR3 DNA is TGTGCCGTCCCCGTACGAGGGAACACTGAAGCTTTCTTT. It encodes CAVPVRGNTEAFF.